These 9 T cell receptor beta chains came from one sample sequenced in a study of T-cell memory formation after mild COVID-19. Each CDR3 protein is one row after TCRdb ran MiXCR on the 5' RACE reads. The sample lists fewer than 450,000 distinct CDR3 sequences, more than 20% occurring once. The sequenced sample consisted of PBMCs or a T cell subset sorted from them (not recorded which). These receptors all come from an adult woman who had mild COVID-19 (a few samples of this study predate the infection). Cell type and time point are not known.

The rearrangement uses TRBV6-6 and TRBJ2-7; D unclear. From germline, CDR1 is MNHNY and CDR2 SVGAGI (reference sequence). The V and J ends lost 5 bases and 12 bases respectively, with 29 bases between them. There are 16 residues in the CDR3. CDR3 sequence (DNA): TGTGCCAGCAGTGCACTCAACAGTCGACCTATTGATGGTCCGTACTTC. This translates into CASSALNSRPIDGPYF.

This clonotype has ten or more counts. The gene calls are TRBV14 and TRBJ2-5, with TRBD1 identical over 9 bases. Trimming cost V 4 bases and J 5 bases; bases outside gene matches: 5. Per the germline V gene, CDR1 is SGHDN and CDR2 is FVKESK. The length of the CDR3 is 14 residues. CDR3 sequence: CASSRNRGQETQYF. CDR3 DNA sequence: TGTGCCAGCAGCCGAAACAGGGGGCAGGAGACCCAGTACTTC.

This clonotype was seen a handful of times. The gene calls are TRBV7-2 and TRBJ1-5; D unclear. V gave up 2 bases and J gave up 6 bases, with 8 bases separating them. The germline V gene encodes CDR1 SGHTA and CDR2 FQGNSA. CDR3 length equals 13 residues. This CDR3 is CASSLTGLQPQHF. CDR3 nucleotides: TGTGCCAGCAGCTTAACCGGGCTTCAGCCCCAGCATTTT.

This clonotype occurred a few times. The chain combines TRBV14 with TRBJ2-2; 8 bases match TRBD1. With 5 bases clipped from V and 2 bases from J, the junction kept 10 bases outside the gene matches. CDR1 is SGHDN and CDR2 is FVKESK in the germline V gene. This CDR3 comprises 17 residues. CDR3 protein: CASSSIPGQANTGELFF. In DNA form, the CDR3 reads TGTGCCAGCAGCTCGATCCCGGGACAGGCCAACACCGGGGAGCTGTTTTTT.

This clonotype appeared a few times. V and J are TRBV23-1 and TRBJ2-7; 10 nucleotides align to TRBD1. TRBV23-1 is an open reading frame, and its role is uncertain. The CDR3 sequence is 18 residues long. V was clipped by 4 bases and J by 1 base; unmatched bases: 13. The CDR3 nucleotides are TGCGCCAGCAGTCCCCAAGGGCCGGGACAGGGGTCTTCCTACGAGCAGTACTTC. Residues: CASSPQGPGQGSSYEQYF.

The chain joins TRBV5-1 to TRBJ2-1, with 10 bases identical to TRBD2. This CDR3 has 16 residues. Germline V lookup: CDR1 SGHRS, CDR2 YFSETQ. V shed 4 bases, J shed 6 bases, and the junction held 10 bases outside the gene matches. CDR3 DNA: TGCGCCAGCAGCCCACGAAGCGGGGGGGCGGTCAATGAGCAGTTCTTC. It translates to CASSPRSGGAVNEQFF.

This chain links TRBV5-1 with TRBJ2-7, with D unclear. Germline V gene data show CDR1 as SGHRS and CDR2 as YFSETQ. V dropped 7 bases and J dropped 1 base, with 18 bases sitting between them. The CDR3 consists of 15 residues. The CDR3 nucleotides are TGCGCCAGCGGCGGTCTAGGTCAAGGATCCTACGAGCAGTACTTC. It specifies CASGGLGQGSYEQYF.

This clonotype was seen repeatedly, ten times or more. The chain uses TRBV27 and TRBJ2-7, with 12 bases identical to TRBD1. Germline CDR1 reads MNHEY; CDR2 reads SMNVEV (reference sequence). V dropped 2 bases and J dropped 3; count of bases not matched to a gene: 5. This CDR3 comprises 16 residues. CDR3 protein: CASSLRGTGGRYEQYF. For the CDR3, the DNA is TGTGCCAGCAGTTTAAGAGGGACAGGGGGCCGCTACGAGCAGTACTTC.

This clonotype was recorded many times. The chain carries TRBV12-3 or TRBV12-4 and TRBJ2-5; 11 bases align to TRBD2. There are 15 residues in the CDR3. Trimming removed 6 bases from V and 3 bases from J; junction bases left unmatched: 6. The CDR3 region is CASSLMGLAEETQYF. CDR3 in DNA: TGTGCCAGCAGCCTCATGGGACTAGCGGAAGAGACCCAGTACTTC.